The 14 T cell receptor beta chains presented below share a single source sample, sequenced in a study of T-cell memory formation after mild COVID-19. TCRdb re-analysed the 5' RACE reads in MiXCR, keeping a single row per CDR3 protein. The sample comprises under 70,000 distinct CDR3 sequences, 9% to 9.5% of which are singletons, and about 1.1% rests with the top ten. Sequenced sample: PBMCs or a T cell subset sorted from them (not recorded which). The receptors were sampled from a young man who had mild COVID-19 (a few samples of this study predate the infection). Cell type and time point are not known.

This clonotype was seen a few times. The chain links TRBV20-1 to TRBJ2-7; perhaps TRBD1 as D (5 bases). The V and J ends lost 4 bases and 1 base respectively, with 11 bases between them. The CDR3 has 13 residues. The germline gives CDR1 DFQATT, CDR2 SNEGSKA (reference sequence). Written as DNA, the CDR3 is TGCAGTGCTACTAGGGGCATTTCCTACGAGCAGTACGTC. This translates into CSATRGISYEQYV.

CDR3 DNA: TGCGCCAGCAGCCAAGTCGGAGCGGGGGATACGCAGTATTTT. It is translated as CASSQVGAGDTQYF. The chain has TRBV4-1 and TRBJ2-3; 7 bases agree with TRBD2. The CDR3 is 14 amino acids. After removal of 1 base from V and 6 bases from J, the junction contained 4 bases not matched to a gene. Germline CDR1 MGHRA, CDR2 YSYEKL.

In this sample, this clonotype turned up many times. J is TRBJ2-3 and V is TRBV7-3, with 11 nucleotides matching TRBD1. CDR3 length: 15 amino acids. V shed 5 bases and J 6 bases; nucleotides not matched to a gene: 7. Germline-derived CDR1 and CDR2 are SGHTA and FQGTGA. This CDR3 is CASSPGTGGADTQYF. The CDR3 bases are TGTGCCAGCAGCCCAGGGACAGGGGGTGCCGATACGCAGTATTTT.

The chain joins TRBV6-5 to TRBJ2-7; TRBD1 agrees at 7 bases. Germline V gives CDR1 MNHEY, CDR2 SVGAGI. The V segment lost 6 bases and the J segment 4 bases; nucleotides outside the gene matches: 6. There are 13 residues in the CDR3. The DNA of the CDR3 is TGTGCCAGCAGCCGGGCAGGGGGTTACGAGCAGTACTTC. Translated, it gives CASSRAGGYEQYF.

The chain has TRBV15 and TRBJ2-1, with D tentatively TRBD1 (6 bases). CDR3 length equals 15 residues. CDR1 and CDR2 (germline): LNHNV, YYDKDF (reference sequence). Trimming cost V 2 bases and J 5 bases, with 13 bases left between them. The CDR3 sequence: CATSRQDSAHNEQFF. The DNA of the CDR3 is TGTGCCACCAGCAGACAGGACAGTGCCCACAATGAGCAGTTCTTC. Together with reference TRBV15 and TRBJ2-1, the CDR3 gives the full variable domain: DAMVIQNPRYQVTQFGKPVTLSCSQTLNHNVMYWYQQKSSQAPKLLFHYYDKDFNNEADTPDNFQSRRPNTSFCFLDIRSPGLGDTAMYLCATSRQDSAHNEQFFGPGTRLTVL.

This clonotype was picked up many times. The genes are TRBV20-1 and TRBJ2-5; D remains ambiguous. Germline values: CDR1 DFQATT, CDR2 SNEGSKA (reference sequence). V gave up 6 bases and J gave up 5 bases, with 7 bases separating them. This CDR3 has 10 amino acids. The CDR3 sequence: CSALRETQYF. CDR3 nucleotides: TGCAGTGCGCTTAGGGAGACCCAGTACTTC.

CDR3 nucleotide sequence: TGTGCCAGCAGCTTAAGAGCCTCCGGGGAGCTCTCCTACAATGAGCAGTTCTTC. Translated: CASSLRASGELSYNEQFF. This chain uses TRBV7-2 with TRBJ2-1, with D possibly being TRBD2 (5 bases). This CDR3 has 18 amino acids. Trimming removed 2 bases at V and 0 bases at J, with 17 bases between. The germline CDR1 and CDR2 sequences are SGHTA and FQGNSA.

The chain recombines TRBV7-2 with TRBJ1-1; D remains unclear. V lost 2 bases and J lost 7, with 11 bases in between. CDR3 size: 13 residues. Germline CDR1 SGHTA, CDR2 FQGNSA. CDR3 in DNA: TGTGCCAGCAGCTTACAAGGACGCCATGAAGCTTTCTTT. It yields the protein CASSLQGRHEAFF.

With respect to this clonotype: A much larger clone is a single base away; this may be a read error. V usage is TRBV3-1 and J usage is TRBJ2-2; 12 positions agree with TRBD2. V gave up 6 bases and J gave up 1 base; unmatched junction bases: 0. The CDR3 contains 15 residues. Germline CDR1 reads LGHDT; CDR2 reads YNNKEL (reference sequence). CDR3 loop: CASRLAGGNTGELFF. The CDR3 region has the DNA TGTGCCAGCAGACTAGCGGGGGGGAACACCGGGGAGCTGTTTTTT.

In this sample, this clonotype turned up a few times. The chain uses TRBV18 and TRBJ1-1; 7 bases line up with TRBD1. V gave up 1 base and J gave up 4 bases; unmatched junction bases: 6. The CDR3 totals 15 residues. Germline V gene lookup returns CDR1 KGHSH and CDR2 LQKENI. The CDR3: CASSPQGGGRTEAFF. For the CDR3, the DNA is TGTGCCAGCTCACCACAAGGGGGCGGACGCACTGAAGCTTTCTTT.

The chain combines TRBV28 with TRBJ2-5; tentatively, D is TRBD1 (6 bases). This CDR3 spans 15 amino acids. The germline V gene has CDR1 MDHEN and CDR2 SYDVKM. V lost 4 bases to trimming and J lost 5 bases, with 17 bases between them. The CDR3 nucleotides are TGTGCCAGCAGTTCACCCTCTCTGGGGGCTGAGACCCAGTACTTC. Its translation: CASSSPSLGAETQYF. Based on the CDR3 plus reference TRBV28 and TRBJ2-5, the full variable domain is DVKVTQSSRYLVKRTGEKVFLECVQDMDHENMFWYRQDPGLGLRLIYFSYDVKMKEKGDIPEGYSVSREKKERFSLILESASTNQTSMYLCASSSPSLGAETQYFGPGTRLLVL.

The rearrangement uses TRBV12-3 or TRBV12-4 and TRBJ2-5, with D maybe TRBD2 (5 bases). Trimming left V 2 bases short and J 0 bases short, with 13 bases between. CDR3 length equals 16 residues. For the CDR3, the DNA is TGTGCCAGCAGTTTATGGTCCGGGGAGTACCAAGAGACCCAGTACTTC. Translated, it gives CASSLWSGEYQETQYF.

The chain joins TRBV3-1 to TRBJ1-6; 8 bases fit TRBD1. Germline CDR1 is LGHDT and CDR2 is YNNKEL (reference sequence). J was trimmed by 7 bases and V by 4 bases; bases with no gene match: 6. The CDR3 covers 15 residues. CDR3 in DNA: TGTGCCAGCAGCCCTTGGACAGGGATGAATTCACCCCTCCACTTT. Its translation: CASSPWTGMNSPLHF.

CDR3 protein: CASIGTGDYGYTF. The CDR3, as DNA: TGTGCCAGCATCGGGACAGGGGACTATGGCTACACCTTC. The rearrangement joins TRBV6-5 to TRBJ1-2; 10 bases match TRBD1. The CDR3 extends over 13 amino acids. Germline loops: CDR1 MNHEY, CDR2 SVGAGI. The V gene end was trimmed by 7 bases and the J gene end by 3 bases; junction bases not matched to a gene: 2.